The source of this T cell receptor beta chain is a study of shared clonotypes between healthy human individuals. Germline values: CDR1 ENHRY, CDR2 SYGVKD. The V segment lost 1 base and the J segment 4 bases; nucleotides outside the gene matches: 5. This CDR3 is built from 15 residues. Data came from immunoSEQ multiplex PCR; TCRdb stores just in-frame clones and leaves some out. Found here are 850,000 to 1,200,000 clones, more than 65% of them singletons; the top ten hold about 1.5%. The TCR originated in a man between 18 and 29 years old in good health. Sequences were obtained from memory CD4+ T cells sorted from blood. As to subset: CD45RA-negative fraction. The rearrangement links TRBV10-3 to TRBJ1-1, with 8 nucleotides matching TRBD1. CDR3 bases: TGTGCCATCAGTGAGTTCGGACAGGGATCCACTGAAGCTTTCTTT. Its protein product is CAISEFGQGSTEAFF.